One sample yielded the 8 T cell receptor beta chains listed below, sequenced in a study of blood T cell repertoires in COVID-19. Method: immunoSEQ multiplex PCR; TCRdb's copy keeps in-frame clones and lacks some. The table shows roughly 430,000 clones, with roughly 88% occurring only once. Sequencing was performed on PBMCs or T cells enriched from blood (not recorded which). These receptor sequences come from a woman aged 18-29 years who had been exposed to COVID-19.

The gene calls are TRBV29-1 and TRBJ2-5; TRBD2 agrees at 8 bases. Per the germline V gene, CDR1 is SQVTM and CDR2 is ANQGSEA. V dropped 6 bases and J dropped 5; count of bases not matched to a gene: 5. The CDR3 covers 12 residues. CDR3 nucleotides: TGCAGCGTCAGGACTAGCTGGGAGACCCAGTACTTC. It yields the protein CSVRTSWETQYF.

CDR3 amino acids: CASSLKGDSKNIQYF. DNA of the CDR3: TGTGCCAGCAGCTTAAAAGGGGACTCCAAAAACATTCAGTACTTC. The rearrangement joins TRBV7-2 to TRBJ2-4, with a possible D match to TRBD2 (6 bases). CDR1 and CDR2 (germline): SGHTA, FQGNSA. There are 15 residues in the CDR3. V shed 2 bases and J shed 2 bases, with 10 bases lying between them.

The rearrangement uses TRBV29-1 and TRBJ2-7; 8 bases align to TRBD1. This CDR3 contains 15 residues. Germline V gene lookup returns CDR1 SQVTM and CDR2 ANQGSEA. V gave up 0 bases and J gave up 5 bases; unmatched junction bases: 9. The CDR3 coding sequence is TGCAGCGTTGAAGAGTTTAGTCAGGGGGCTCACGAGCAGTACTTC. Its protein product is CSVEEFSQGAHEQYF.

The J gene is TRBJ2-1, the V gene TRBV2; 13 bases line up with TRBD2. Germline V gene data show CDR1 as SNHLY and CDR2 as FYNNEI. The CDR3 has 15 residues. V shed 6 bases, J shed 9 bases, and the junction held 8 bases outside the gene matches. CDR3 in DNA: TGTGCCAGCAGGCGGACTAGCGGGGGCATCGGTGAGCAGTTCTTC. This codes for CASRRTSGGIGEQFF.

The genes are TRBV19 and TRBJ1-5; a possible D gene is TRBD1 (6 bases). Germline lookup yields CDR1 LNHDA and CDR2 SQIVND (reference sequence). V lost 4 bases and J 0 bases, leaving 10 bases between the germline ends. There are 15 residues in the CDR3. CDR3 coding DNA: TGTGCCAGTAGTACCCGGACAGATAGCAATCAGCCCCAGCATTTT. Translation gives CASSTRTDSNQPQHF.

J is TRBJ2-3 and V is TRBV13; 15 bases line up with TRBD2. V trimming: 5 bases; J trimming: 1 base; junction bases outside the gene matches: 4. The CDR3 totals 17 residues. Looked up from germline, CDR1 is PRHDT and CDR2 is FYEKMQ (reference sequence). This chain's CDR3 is CASSTGLAGGGTDTQYF. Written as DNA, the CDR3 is TGTGCCAGCAGCACCGGACTAGCGGGAGGGGGCACAGATACGCAGTATTTT.

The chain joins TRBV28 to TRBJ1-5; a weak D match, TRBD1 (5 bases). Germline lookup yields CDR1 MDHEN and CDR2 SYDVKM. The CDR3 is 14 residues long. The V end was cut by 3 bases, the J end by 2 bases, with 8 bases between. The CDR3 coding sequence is TGTGCCAGCAGTTTTGCGGGGGGCAATCAGCCCCAGCATTTT. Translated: CASSFAGGNQPQHF.

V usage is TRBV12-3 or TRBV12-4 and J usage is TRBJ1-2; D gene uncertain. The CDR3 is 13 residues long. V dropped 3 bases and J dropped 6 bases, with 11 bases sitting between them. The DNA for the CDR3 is TGTGCCAGCAGTTTTCGGGTAGGCGATGGCTACACCTTC. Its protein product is CASSFRVGDGYTF.